A single sample is the source of the 7 T cell receptor beta chains below, sequenced in a study of T-cell reconstitution after alpha-beta-depleted transplantation in children. It was with unique molecular identifiers that the TCRbeta library was prepared. A single record per CDR3 protein comes from TCRdb applying MiXCR to the PCR reads. The table shows almost 500,000 distinct CDR3 sequences, with about 10% occurring only once. Sample: PBMCs, taken before TCRalphabeta/CD19-depleted stem cell transplant. Receptors were obtained from a child aged 2 to 15 with inherited bone marrow failure, due to receive a stem cell transplant.

The gene calls are TRBV4-1 and TRBJ1-1; tentatively, D is TRBD1 (5 bases). CDR3 length equals 16 residues. The V and J ends lost 4 bases and 5 bases respectively, with 20 bases between them. The germline V gene has CDR1 MGHRA and CDR2 YSYEKL. Written as DNA, the CDR3 is TGCGCCAGCAGCCGGCCCGCCGGGACTCCGGGGACTGAAGCTTTCTTT. It codes for CASSRPAGTPGTEAFF.

This clonotype turned up a few times. The chain carries TRBV18 and TRBJ2-3, with D perhaps matching TRBD1 (5 bases). The V gene's germline CDR1 is KGHSH and CDR2 LQKENI. With 0 bases removed from V and 3 bases from J, the gap between germline ends came to 13 bases. CDR3 length: 16 amino acids. The CDR3 DNA follows: TGTGCCAGCTCACCACCAGGCAGGGCCGGAACAGATACGCAGTATTTT. It encodes CASSPPGRAGTDTQYF.

This clonotype occurred many times. The rearrangement links TRBV7-2 to TRBJ1-2, with TRBD1 matching 7 bases. V lost 5 bases to trimming and J lost 7 bases; unmatched junction nucleotides: 7. Germline loops: CDR1 SGHTA, CDR2 FQGNSA. The CDR3 extends over 13 amino acids. The CDR3 DNA follows: TGTGCCAGCAGCCGCGACAGGGTTCGTGGCTACACCTTC. Translation gives CASSRDRVRGYTF.

This chain links TRBV3-1 with TRBJ2-7; either TRBD1 or TRBD2 may fit D (5 bases each). The CDR3 contains 14 residues. Per germline, CDR1 LGHDT and CDR2 YNNKEL (reference sequence). The ends were cut back, 1 base at V and 2 bases at J, with 9 bases in the middle. CDR3 in amino acids: CASSQVPGPYEQYF. DNA for the CDR3: TGTGCCAGCAGCCAAGTTCCGGGACCCTACGAGCAGTACTTC.

In this sample, this clonotype turned up once. The chain is built from TRBV7-2 and TRBJ2-1, with 9 bases that match TRBD2. The CDR3 is made up of 16 amino acids. The trim removed 0 bases at V and 9 bases at J, leaving 9 bases unmatched. CDR1 SGHTA and CDR2 FQGNSA come from the germline V gene. Here the CDR3 DNA reads TGTGCCAGCAGCTTAGCTAGCGGGAGTACGGGCGGTGAGCAGTTCTTC. It specifies CASSLASGSTGGEQFF.

In its sample, this clonotype was seen a few times. The V and J genes are TRBV6-2 or TRBV6-3 and TRBJ2-1, with TRBD2 as a possible D gene (6 bases). V was clipped by 4 bases and J by 0 bases, with 13 bases between them. This CDR3 region has 16 residues. Germline V gene sequence: CDR1 MNHEY, CDR2 SVGEGT. CDR3 nucleotide sequence: TGTGCCAGCAGTTCACGGGAGCCTAGCTCCTACAATGAGCAGTTCTTC. Translating gives CASSSREPSSYNEQFF.

This clonotype was observed many times. The V and J genes are TRBV20-1 and TRBJ2-1; D is unclear. The CDR3 length is 14 residues. The germline gives CDR1 DFQATT, CDR2 SNEGSKA (reference sequence). The V end lost 3 bases, the J end lost 8 bases, and 17 bases lay between the germline ends. The CDR3 DNA is TGCAGTGCTAGCCGGCAGGCCCGGATCGATGAGCAGTTCTTC. Protein sequence: CSASRQARIDEQFF.